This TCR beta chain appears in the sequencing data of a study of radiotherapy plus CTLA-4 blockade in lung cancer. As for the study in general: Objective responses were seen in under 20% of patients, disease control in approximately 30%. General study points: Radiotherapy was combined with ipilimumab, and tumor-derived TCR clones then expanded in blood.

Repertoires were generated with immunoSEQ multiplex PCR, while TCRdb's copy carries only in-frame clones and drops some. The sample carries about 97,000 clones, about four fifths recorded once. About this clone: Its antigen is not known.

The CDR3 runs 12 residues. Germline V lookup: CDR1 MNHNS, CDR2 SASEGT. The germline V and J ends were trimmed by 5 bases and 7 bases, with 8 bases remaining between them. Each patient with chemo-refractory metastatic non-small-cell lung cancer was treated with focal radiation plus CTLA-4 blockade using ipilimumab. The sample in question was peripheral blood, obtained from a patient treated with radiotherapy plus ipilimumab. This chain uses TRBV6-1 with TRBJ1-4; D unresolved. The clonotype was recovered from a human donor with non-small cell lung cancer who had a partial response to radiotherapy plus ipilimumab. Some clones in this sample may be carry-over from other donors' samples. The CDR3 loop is CASSPLSEKLFF. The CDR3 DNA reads TGTGCCAGCAGTCCCCTCTCTGAAAAACTGTTTTTT.